The 24 T cell receptor beta chains given below trace back to one sample, sequenced in a study of radiotherapy plus CTLA-4 blockade in lung cancer. TCRdb's copy holds only in-frame clones and misses some; the assay was immunoSEQ multiplex PCR. Altogether around 100,000 clones are present, approximately 74% being singletons, with the ten largest covering 2.8%. The starting material was peripheral blood, obtained from a patient treated with radiotherapy plus ipilimumab. These TCRs come from a human donor with non-small cell lung cancer who had a partial response to radiotherapy plus ipilimumab. Some clones in this sample may be carry-over from other donors' samples.

The chain is built from TRBV28 and TRBJ2-1; D remains ambiguous. The CDR3 has 12 residues. V lost 5 bases, J lost 6 bases, and 8 bases lay in between. Germline V gene lookup returns CDR1 MDHEN and CDR2 SYDVKM. The CDR3 protein is CASSPPGNEQFF. The CDR3 nucleotides read TGTGCCAGCAGTCCTCCGGGCAATGAGCAGTTCTTC.

The chain employs TRBV15 and TRBJ1-5, with a possible D match to TRBD1 (5 bases). CDR1 is LNHNV and CDR2 is YYDKDF in the germline V gene (reference sequence). This CDR3 contains 13 residues. V was clipped by 0 bases and J by 6 bases, with 6 bases between them. The CDR3 loop is CATSRDQGQPQHF. CDR3 in DNA: TGTGCCACCAGCAGAGATCAGGGTCAGCCCCAGCATTTT.

Here the CDR3 reads CASSDSAGGQETQYF. The CDR3 DNA follows: TGTGCCAGCAGTGACAGCGCTGGCGGCCAAGAGACCCAGTACTTC. The chain employs TRBV25-1 and TRBJ2-5; D gene ambiguous. Germline V CDR1 and CDR2: MGHDK, SYGVNS. The V end lost 3 bases, the J end lost 1 base, and 12 bases lay between the germline ends. The CDR3 covers 15 residues.

The chain employs TRBV7-8 and TRBJ2-7; TRBD1 matches 7 bases. Germline values: CDR1 SGHVS, CDR2 FQNEAQ. The CDR3 contains 15 residues. V was clipped by 5 bases and J by 2 bases; unmatched bases: 9. The CDR3 region is CASSQLGGEAYEQYF. For the CDR3, the DNA is TGTGCCAGCAGCCAACTAGGGGGCGAAGCCTACGAGCAGTACTTC.

The gene calls are TRBV6-4 and TRBJ2-6, with 10 positions matching TRBD1. Germline V gene lookup returns CDR1 MRHNA and CDR2 SNTAGT. V shed 9 bases, J shed 2 bases, and the junction held 7 bases outside the gene matches. The CDR3 totals 16 residues. The CDR3 loop reads CARAGTGATGANVLTF. The CDR3 coding sequence is TGTGCCAGGGCCGGGACAGGGGCCACTGGGGCCAACGTCCTGACTTTC.

This clone was seen once. V gene TRBV10-3 combines with J gene TRBJ2-5, with TRBD1 matching 7 bases. The CDR3 runs to 13 residues. The J segment lost 5 bases and the V segment lost 10 bases, leaving 10 bases of the junction unmatched. Germline V lookup: CDR1 ENHRY, CDR2 SYGVKD. CDR3 in DNA: TGTGCCACTTCACAGGGGATGAGGGAGACCCAGTACTTC. Its protein product is CATSQGMRETQYF.

This chain uses TRBV4-1 with TRBJ1-4; tentatively, D is TRBD1 (5 bases). Trimming took off 1 base at V and 7 bases at J, with 13 bases between the two ends. This CDR3 region has 15 residues. Germline V CDR1 and CDR2: MGHRA, YSYEKL. The CDR3 is CASSQANRQSEKLFF. As DNA, the CDR3 is TGCGCCAGCAGCCAAGCGAACAGGCAGTCTGAAAAACTGTTTTTT.

J is TRBJ2-1 and V is TRBV7-8, with 11 positions matching TRBD2. CDR3 length: 18 residues. CDR1 is SGHVS, CDR2 FQNEAQ, per germline. After removal of 1 base from V and 1 base from J, the junction contained 6 bases not matched to a gene. The DNA for the CDR3 is TGTGCCAGCAGCTTAGTTGTTAGCGGGAGGGGATCCTACAATGAGCAGTTCTTC. This codes for CASSLVVSGRGSYNEQFF.

The chain uses TRBV19 and TRBJ2-4; TRBD1 agrees at 9 bases. V was clipped by 5 bases and J by 12 bases; unmatched bases: 8. The CDR3 spans 13 residues. CDR1 is LNHDA and CDR2 is SQIVND in the germline V gene (reference sequence). The CDR3 region has the DNA TGTGCCAGTAGTGCACCGGGACAGGGTCGTCAGTACTTC. It specifies CASSAPGQGRQYF.

The rearrangement links TRBV6-1 to TRBJ1-6; no firm D call. Germline CDR1 is MNHNS and CDR2 is SASEGT. Trimming cost V 2 bases and J 7 bases, with 12 bases left between them. The CDR3 contains 15 residues. CDR3 DNA sequence: TGTGCCAGCAGTGAACGGAAACAGCCGAATTCACCCCTCCACTTT. Its translation: CASSERKQPNSPLHF.

The chain couples TRBV5-5 to TRBJ1-4; 10 bases fit TRBD1. There are 16 residues in the CDR3. With 4 bases clipped from V and 5 bases from J, the junction kept 8 bases outside the gene matches. Germline CDR1 is SGHKS and CDR2 is YYEKEE (reference sequence). The CDR3, as DNA: TGTGCCAGCAGCACTATCCCGGGACAGGGGAATGAAAAACTGTTTTTT. This translates into CASSTIPGQGNEKLFF.

This clone was seen only once. Given the absence of the conserved phenylalanine or tryptophan at the CDR3 end, a read error is likely. This sequence joins TRBV19 and TRBJ1-5, with D perhaps TRBD1 (5 bases). The CDR3 length is 16 residues. V was cut by 4 bases and J by 2 bases, with 15 bases left in between. Germline CDR1 reads LNHDA; CDR2 reads SQIVND (reference sequence). CDR3 bases: TGTGCCAGTAGTAGAACAAGCGGGGACGGCAATCAGCCCCAGCATCTT. This sequence encodes CASSRTSGDGNQPQHL.

The rearrangement links TRBV19 to TRBJ2-2, with 9 bases that match TRBD1. Germline V CDR1 and CDR2: LNHDA, SQIVND (reference sequence). This CDR3 contains 15 residues. V gave up 2 bases and J gave up 6 bases; unmatched junction bases: 4. The CDR3, as DNA: TGTGCCAGTAGTATAACAGGGGGCGTCCCCGGGGAGCTGTTTTTT. Translation: CASSITGGVPGELFF. The whole variable domain, remainder taken from reference TRBV19 and TRBJ2-2, is DGGITQSPKYLFRKEGQNVTLSCEQNLNHDAMYWYRQDPGQGLRLIYYSQIVNDFQKGDIAEGYSVSREKKESFPLTVTSAQKNPTAFYLCASSITGGVPGELFFGEGSRLTVL.

This clone was counted a few times. This chain uses TRBV7-9 with TRBJ2-7, with 10 bases lining up with TRBD1. The CDR3 has 16 residues. CDR1 is SEHNR and CDR2 is FQNEAQ in the germline V gene (reference sequence). V shed 4 bases and J 5 bases; nucleotides not matched to a gene: 11. Here the CDR3 DNA reads TGTGCCAGCAGCTCCTACCGGGACAGGGGATTTCACGAGCAGTACTTC. This sequence encodes CASSSYRDRGFHEQYF. Looking up the rest from reference TRBV7-9 and TRBJ2-7 gives the full variable domain: DTGVSQNPRHKITKRGQNVTFRCDPISEHNRLYWYRQTLGQGPEFLTYFQNEAQLEKSRLLSDRFSAERPKGSFSTLEIQRTEQGDSAMYLCASSSYRDRGFHEQYFGPGTRLTVT.

The chain recombines TRBV7-9 with TRBJ2-3; maybe TRBD2 (6 bases). CDR1 and CDR2 (germline): SEHNR, FQNEAQ (reference sequence). There are 16 residues in the CDR3. V was pared by 2 bases and J by 3 bases, with 15 bases between. The CDR3, as DNA: TGTGCCAGCAGCTTACTCGGGAGCCGTGAAACAGATACGCAGTATTTT. Protein product: CASSLLGSRETDTQYF. The full variable domain, in which reference TRBV7-9 and TRBJ2-3 provide the parts outside the CDR3, is DTGVSQNPRHKITKRGQNVTFRCDPISEHNRLYWYRQTLGQGPEFLTYFQNEAQLEKSRLLSDRFSAERPKGSFSTLEIQRTEQGDSAMYLCASSLLGSRETDTQYFGPGTRLTVL.

The genes are TRBV19 and TRBJ2-5, with TRBD1 identical over 7 bases. Trimming cost V 9 bases and J 3 bases; bases outside gene matches: 10. The V gene's germline CDR1 is LNHDA and CDR2 SQIVND (reference sequence). This CDR3 comprises 14 residues. The CDR3 spells CASKERGREETQYF. As DNA, the CDR3 is TGTGCCAGCAAAGAGAGGGGGCGGGAAGAGACCCAGTACTTC.

This chain links TRBV5-1 with TRBJ2-1, with 14 bases matching TRBD2. The CDR3 totals 16 residues. The ends lost 1 base at V and 10 bases at J; junction bases unmatched: 7. Germline V gene data show CDR1 as SGHRS and CDR2 as YFSETQ. DNA of the CDR3: TGCGCCAGCAGCTTGACGACTAGCGGGGGGGCCGGGGAGCAGTTCTTC. Its protein product is CASSLTTSGGAGEQFF. Full variable domain (missing parts from reference TRBV5-1 and TRBJ2-1): KAGVTQTPRYLIKTRGQQVTLSCSPISGHRSVSWYQQTPGQGLQFLFEYFSETQRNKGNFPGRFSGRQFSNSRSEMNVSTLELGDSALYLCASSLTTSGGAGEQFFGPGTRLTVL.

This clone was detected only a few times. The chain recombines TRBV6-1 with TRBJ1-1; D unresolved. The CDR3 consists of 10 residues. CDR1 and CDR2 (germline): MNHNS, SASEGT. V lost 9 bases, J lost 8 bases, and 10 bases lay in between. CDR3 bases: TGTGCCAGTGCGGAGCTCGAAGCTTTCTTT. Residues: CASAELEAFF.

The rearrangement links TRBV4-1 to TRBJ2-2; D might be TRBD2 (6 bases). Between the trimmed V and J ends, which lost 3 bases and 6 bases, there was a span of 11 bases. Looked up from germline, CDR1 is MGHRA and CDR2 is YSYEKL. CDR3 size: 14 residues. CDR3 sequence (DNA): TGCGCCAGCAGCCACCTGGGGGGTCCCGGGGAGCTGTTTTTT. Protein product: CASSHLGGPGELFF.

The chain's CDR3 is CASSILAERETQYF. The CDR3 coding sequence is TGTGCCAGCAGTATACTGGCGGAGAGAGAGACCCAGTACTTC. The V gene is TRBV9, the J gene TRBJ2-5, with D hard to call. CDR1 and CDR2 from the germline V gene are SGDLS and YYNGEE. The V end was cut by 5 bases, the J end by 4 bases, with 15 bases between. The CDR3 totals 14 residues.

This chain joins TRBV5-4 and TRBJ1-1; D uncertain. The CDR3 contains 14 residues. CDR1 is SGHNT, CDR2 YYREEE, per germline (reference sequence). V lost 0 bases and J 4 bases, leaving 10 bases between the germline ends. CDR3 amino acids: CASSLASGVTEAFF. In DNA, the CDR3 is TGTGCCAGCAGCTTGGCCTCCGGGGTCACTGAAGCTTTCTTT.

The chain has TRBV9 and TRBJ2-7; 8 bases agree with TRBD2. V shed 0 bases and J 9 bases; nucleotides not matched to a gene: 17. Germline lookup yields CDR1 SGDLS and CDR2 YYNGEE. The CDR3 is 17 amino acids. The DNA of the CDR3 is TGTGCCAGCAGCGTAGATGGACCGGGAGGGCTTCTCTCCGGGCAGTACTTC. It codes for CASSVDGPGGLLSGQYF.

The chain recombines TRBV10-1 with TRBJ2-5, with 9 bases that match TRBD1. The V and J ends lost 4 bases and 1 base, in that order; junction bases with no gene match: 4. Germline V gene lookup returns CDR1 WNHNN and CDR2 SYGVQD (reference sequence). The CDR3 is 15 residues long. Here the CDR3 DNA reads TGCGCCAGCAGTGGACAGACAGGGGGCCAAGAGACCCAGTACTTC. This sequence encodes CASSGQTGGQETQYF.

This chain uses TRBV5-1 with TRBJ2-3, with D hard to call. The CDR3 length is 14 residues. The germline V gene has CDR1 SGHRS and CDR2 YFSETQ. V lost 2 bases, J lost 2 bases, and 9 bases lay in between. The CDR3 sequence is CASSFQANTDTQYF. CDR3 nucleotides: TGCGCCAGCAGCTTCCAGGCCAACACAGATACGCAGTATTTT. Full variable domain (outside the CDR3, taken from reference TRBV5-1 and TRBJ2-3): KAGVTQTPRYLIKTRGQQVTLSCSPISGHRSVSWYQQTPGQGLQFLFEYFSETQRNKGNFPGRFSGRQFSNSRSEMNVSTLELGDSALYLCASSFQANTDTQYFGPGTRLTVL.